The source of this TCR beta chain is a study of shared clonotypes between healthy human individuals. Generated by immunoSEQ multiplex PCR, the TCRdb table keeps only in-frame clones and is missing some. Of millions of clones listed, about 95% are singletons. Germline V gene data show CDR1 as SGHVT and CDR2 as SQSDAQ. Losses at the gene ends were 5 bases for V and 7 bases for J; bases not matched to a gene: 16. The CDR3 is made up of 16 amino acids. CD45RO-negative cells were positively selected for CCR7, leaving out terminally differentiated effector memory CD45RA+ cells. The receptor's source is a man younger than 30 in good health. The V and J genes are TRBV7-4 and TRBJ1-2, with 7 bases aligning to TRBD1. Sequenced sample: naive CD8+ T cells sorted from blood. In nucleotides, the CDR3 is TGTGCCAGCAGCGCCGGGACTCGGACAGGAGGGGCTGGCTACACCTTC. It specifies CASSAGTRTGGAGYTF.